This paragraph reports one T cell receptor (beta chain). CDR1 is SGHNT, CDR2 YENEEA, per germline. The ends lost 5 bases at V and 6 bases at J; junction bases unmatched: 11. This CDR3 has 17 amino acids. Seattle researchers signed up patients amid active infection and tracked them longitudinally. This sample is drawn from a study of blood T cell repertoires in COVID-19. Study-wide background: Samples of COVID-19 (acute and convalescent) were obtained from the United States, Italy and Spain. T cells, B-cell-depleted T cells, or PBMCs provided the cDNA or gDNA that served as material.

How the authors handled the data: By means of reference gene primer amplification, nucleated cell counts were estimated. Sequencing used immunoSEQ multiplex PCR; TCRdb keeps in-frame clones, though not all of them. The V and J calls and clone size were taken over from that table, and D and trimming were inferred from the DNA. The top ten clones hold 2.5% to 3% of a sample with roughly 150,000 clones, about four fifths of them seen once. Material for sequencing was peripheral blood. This clonotype was obtained from a woman over 75 with COVID-19, enrolled during active disease. The chain couples TRBV11-3 to TRBJ2-3, with 13 positions matching TRBD2. CDR3 bases: TGTGCCAGCAGCCCAACTAGCGGGAGGGCTTCCCAGGATACGCAGTATTTT. Amino acids: CASSPTSGRASQDTQYF.